This T cell receptor (beta chain) came from a study of blood T cell repertoires in COVID-19. Across the whole study: Samples taken during acute and convalescent COVID-19 were collected in the United States, Italy and Spain. Sample material is recorded as cDNA or gDNA derived from T cells, B-cell-depleted T cells, or PBMCs.

This clone was seen just once. V lost 0 bases to trimming and J lost 8 bases; unmatched junction nucleotides: 6. The germline gives CDR1 SGHRS, CDR2 YFSETQ. This CDR3 comprises 15 residues. Authors' analysis steps: By means of reference gene primer amplification, nucleated cell counts were estimated. The assay was immunoSEQ multiplex PCR, and TCRdb's table has in-frame clones only and misses some. V and J calls and clone size follow that table, whereas D and trimming were derived from the DNA. The repertoire holds around 76,000 clones, with more than 75% as singletons. This receptor was taken from a human donor in a cohort sampled during active COVID-19. The rearrangement joins TRBV5-1 to TRBJ1-4; 8 bases align to TRBD1. Sequences were obtained from peripheral blood. The CDR3 region is CASSLAGQGGEKLFF. The CDR3 DNA reads TGCGCCAGCAGCTTGGCCGGACAGGGAGGAGAAAAACTGTTTTTT.